Reported below is one T cell receptor beta chain. Data came from immunoSEQ multiplex PCR; TCRdb stores just in-frame clones and leaves some out. This table holds about 380,000 clones, just under 95% found once. The entry originates in a study of shared T cell receptors in the human thymus. V trimming: 2 bases; J trimming: 5 bases; junction bases outside the gene matches: 13. The CDR3 totals 18 residues. Germline CDR1 and CDR2: KGHSH and LQKENI. Sequenced sample: thymocytes. This chain uses TRBV18 with TRBJ2-1; 9 bases line up with TRBD2. The sequence was collected from a human donor. CDR3: CASSPTKSGRFLDNEQFF. DNA of the CDR3: TGTGCCAGCTCACCAACCAAAAGCGGGAGGTTTCTGGACAATGAGCAGTTCTTC.